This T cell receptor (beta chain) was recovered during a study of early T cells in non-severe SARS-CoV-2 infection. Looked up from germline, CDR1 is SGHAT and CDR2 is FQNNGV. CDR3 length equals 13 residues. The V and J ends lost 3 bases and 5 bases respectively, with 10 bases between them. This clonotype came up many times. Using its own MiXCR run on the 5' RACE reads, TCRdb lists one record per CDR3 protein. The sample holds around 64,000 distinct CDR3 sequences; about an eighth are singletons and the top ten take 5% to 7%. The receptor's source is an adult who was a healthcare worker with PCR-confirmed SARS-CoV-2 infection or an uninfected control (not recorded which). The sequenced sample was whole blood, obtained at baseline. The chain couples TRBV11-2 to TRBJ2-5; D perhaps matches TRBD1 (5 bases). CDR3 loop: CASSFSGLETQYF. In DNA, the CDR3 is TGTGCCAGCAGCTTCTCAGGGCTGGAGACCCAGTACTTC.